This TCR beta chain is from a study of blood T cell repertoires in COVID-19. For the study at large: T cells, B-cell-depleted T cells, or PBMCs supplied cDNA or gDNA.

CDR1 is MDHEN and CDR2 is SYDVKM in the germline V gene. This CDR3 region has 14 residues. Trimming stripped 1 base from V and 9 bases from J, with 13 bases between. Here immunoSEQ multiplex PCR was the method, and the copy in TCRdb shows in-frame clones only, minus some. Here the sample spans about 82,000 clones, about 82% being singletons. The source is a man older than 75 with active or convalescent COVID-19. The chain uses TRBV28 and TRBJ1-5, with TRBD1 as a possible D gene (5 bases). Sequences were obtained from peripheral blood. CDR3 nucleotide sequence: TGTGCCAGCAGTTTATTAGCAGGGAAAGGGCCCCAGCATTTT. It codes for CASSLLAGKGPQHF.